The rows below give T cell receptor beta chains drawn from one sample of a study of cytomegalovirus exposure and HLA in healthy donors. The method was immunoSEQ multiplex PCR; TCRdb's version includes in-frame clones alone and lacks a portion of them. Among some 240,000 clones listed, less than 85% were seen once. The sequencing sample was made of PBMCs. The source of these receptors is a woman under 30 in good health and CMV-seronegative. CDR3s include the opening cysteine and the closing phenylalanine or tryptophan. Each record gives: J gene, V gene, clone size, D gene, CDR3 DNA, CDR3 protein. D genes are given only for firm matches. Size values are once, few and many counts, or a class for expanded clones, and some rows have none.

j_gene: TRBJ2-5
v_gene: TRBV27
abundance: NA
d_gene: NA
CDR3nt: TGTGCCAGCAGAAATACCGGGCGAGGGGGAGAGACCCAGTACTTC
CDR3aa: CASRNTGRGGETQYF

j_gene: TRBJ2-1
v_gene: TRBV6-5
abundance: NA
d_gene: TRBD2
CDR3nt: TGTGCCAGCAGTTACTCGAGGTCCGCCGGGGGGGAGCAGTTCTTC
CDR3aa: CASSYSRSAGGEQFF

j_gene: TRBJ1-2
v_gene: TRBV6-1
abundance: NA
d_gene: NA
CDR3nt: TGTGCCAGCAGCGACGGGGGGATCCCGGGTTATGGCTACACCTTC
CDR3aa: CASSDGGIPGYGYTF

j_gene: TRBJ2-1
v_gene: TRBV6-5
abundance: NA
d_gene: NA
CDR3nt: TGTGCCAGCAGTTCGAATAATGAGCAGTTCTTC
CDR3aa: CASSSNNEQFF

j_gene: TRBJ1-5
v_gene: TRBV11-2
abundance: NA
d_gene: TRBD1
CDR3nt: TGTGCCAGCAGCCCTGGGACAGGGGGAGCCCAGCATTTT
CDR3aa: CASSPGTGGAQHF

j_gene: TRBJ2-7
v_gene: TRBV4-1
abundance: NA
d_gene: TRBD2
CDR3nt: TGCGCCAGCAGCCAAGACGGGCGGGAGGGAAGCGAGCAGTACTTC
CDR3aa: CASSQDGREGSEQYF

j_gene: TRBJ2-2
v_gene: TRBV30
abundance: NA
d_gene: NA
CDR3nt: TGTGCCTGGAGTGTTTTTGGGGAGCTGTTTTTT
CDR3aa: CAWSVFGELFF

j_gene: TRBJ1-5
v_gene: TRBV10-3
abundance: NA
d_gene: NA
CDR3nt: TGTGCCATCAGTGCATGGCAGAACAATCAGCCCCAGCATTTT
CDR3aa: CAISAWQNNQPQHF

j_gene: TRBJ2-7
v_gene: TRBV15
abundance: once
d_gene: TRBD2
CDR3nt: TGTGCCACCAGCAGAGGCATCCAGCGGGGGTGGGGCGAGCAGTACTTC
CDR3aa: CATSRGIQRGWGEQYF

j_gene: TRBJ1-1
v_gene: TRBV6-5
abundance: NA
d_gene: NA
CDR3nt: TGTGCCAGCAGTCGCAGTTCTTGGACTGAAGCTTTCTTT
CDR3aa: CASSRSSWTEAFF

j_gene: TRBJ2-5
v_gene: TRBV5-1
abundance: NA
d_gene: NA
CDR3nt: TGCGCCAGCAGCGACGTCAAAGGGGGGAGTGAGACCCAGTACTTC
CDR3aa: CASSDVKGGSETQYF

j_gene: TRBJ2-7
v_gene: TRBV5-6
abundance: NA
d_gene: NA
CDR3nt: TGTGCCAGCAGCCCGGTTGGGATGAGCTCCTACGAGCAGTACTTC
CDR3aa: CASSPVGMSSYEQYF

j_gene: TRBJ1-1
v_gene: TRBV2
abundance: NA
d_gene: NA
CDR3nt: TGTGCCAGCAGTGAAGCCGGCAGGAACACTGAAGCTTTCTTT
CDR3aa: CASSEAGRNTEAFF

j_gene: TRBJ2-1
v_gene: TRBV11-2
abundance: few
d_gene: NA
CDR3nt: TGTGCCAGCAGCTTAGCTAGCGTCAATGAGCAGTTCTTC
CDR3aa: CASSLASVNEQFF

j_gene: TRBJ2-1
v_gene: TRBV10-3
abundance: NA
d_gene: NA
CDR3nt: TGTGCCATCAAGGACGGGATGGGTAATGAGCAGTTCTTC
CDR3aa: CAIKDGMGNEQFF

j_gene: TRBJ1-5
v_gene: TRBV2
abundance: NA
d_gene: TRBD1
CDR3nt: TGTGCCAGCAGCGGACAGGGAGAGAATCAGCCCCAGCATTTT
CDR3aa: CASSGQGENQPQHF

j_gene: TRBJ2-7
v_gene: TRBV6-6
abundance: NA
d_gene: NA
CDR3nt: TGTGCCAGCGCGGCGCGGGAGCAGTACTTC
CDR3aa: CASAAREQYF

j_gene: TRBJ1-2
v_gene: TRBV11-2
abundance: NA
d_gene: NA
CDR3nt: TGTGCCAGCAGCTTAGGGGGCCCGCGGGGCTACACCTTC
CDR3aa: CASSLGGPRGYTF

j_gene: TRBJ1-1
v_gene: TRBV10-3
abundance: NA
d_gene: TRBD1
CDR3nt: TGTGCCACACGGACAGGGAGTGGCACTGAAGCTTTCTTT
CDR3aa: CATRTGSGTEAFF

j_gene: TRBJ2-1
v_gene: TRBV29-1
abundance: NA
d_gene: NA
CDR3nt: TGCAGCGTGGGATTTACGGACAATGAGCAGTTCTTC
CDR3aa: CSVGFTDNEQFF

j_gene: TRBJ1-6
v_gene: TRBV5-1
abundance: NA
d_gene: NA
CDR3nt: TGCGCCAGCAGCTTAATGACAGGCCAGATTATCTCACCCCTCCACTTT
CDR3aa: CASSLMTGQIISPLHF

j_gene: TRBJ2-3
v_gene: TRBV27
abundance: NA
d_gene: NA
CDR3nt: TGTGCCAGCAGATTGGACCGTGGAGATACGCAGTATTTT
CDR3aa: CASRLDRGDTQYF

j_gene: TRBJ1-1
v_gene: TRBV30
abundance: NA
d_gene: NA
CDR3nt: TGTGCCTGGTCGACGAACACTGAAGCTTTCTTT
CDR3aa: CAWSTNTEAFF

j_gene: TRBJ1-4
v_gene: TRBV6-5
abundance: NA
d_gene: TRBD1
CDR3nt: TGTGCCAGCAGTTACTCGACAGGGCGTAATGAAAAACTGTTTTTT
CDR3aa: CASSYSTGRNEKLFF

j_gene: TRBJ2-1
v_gene: TRBV19
abundance: NA
d_gene: TRBD2
CDR3nt: TGTGCCAGTAGTACGGGGGGGGCTGGCTACAATGAGCAGTTCTTC
CDR3aa: CASSTGGAGYNEQFF

j_gene: TRBJ1-1
v_gene: TRBV10-1
abundance: NA
d_gene: TRBD1
CDR3nt: TGCGCCAGCAGCGCAGGGGGCGAAGGCACTGAAGCTTTCTTT
CDR3aa: CASSAGGEGTEAFF

j_gene: TRBJ1-2
v_gene: TRBV5-4
abundance: NA
d_gene: TRBD1
CDR3nt: TGTGCCAGCAGCTTGGCCAGGACAGGGTGGGGCTATGGCTACACCTTC
CDR3aa: CASSLARTGWGYGYTF

j_gene: TRBJ1-2
v_gene: TRBV6-4
abundance: few
d_gene: TRBD1
CDR3nt: TGTGCCAGCAGTCGGACAGGATTAAGTGGCTACACCTTC
CDR3aa: CASSRTGLSGYTF

j_gene: TRBJ1-5
v_gene: TRBV29-1
abundance: NA
d_gene: NA
CDR3nt: TGCAGCGTTGCACAGGGAATTAGCAATCAGCCCCAGCATTTT
CDR3aa: CSVAQGISNQPQHF

j_gene: TRBJ2-6
v_gene: TRBV4-1
abundance: many
d_gene: NA
CDR3nt: TGCGCCAGCAGCCAGCCCGGGGCCAACGTCCTGACTTTC
CDR3aa: CASSQPGANVLTF

j_gene: TRBJ1-5
v_gene: TRBV5-1
abundance: NA
d_gene: NA
CDR3nt: TGCGCCAGCAGCTCTGACCGTAATCAGCCCCAGCATTTT
CDR3aa: CASSSDRNQPQHF

j_gene: TRBJ2-7
v_gene: TRBV20-1
abundance: NA
d_gene: NA
CDR3nt: TGCAGTGCTAGTCTCCCGGCAGGGCAATACTTC
CDR3aa: CSASLPAGQYF

j_gene: TRBJ1-6
v_gene: TRBV7-2
abundance: NA
d_gene: TRBD1
CDR3nt: TGTGCCAGCAGCTCCCTCGGGACAGGGGGTTCACCCCTCCACTTT
CDR3aa: CASSSLGTGGSPLHF

j_gene: TRBJ1-1
v_gene: TRBV25-1
abundance: NA
d_gene: NA
CDR3nt: TGTGCCAGCAGCCGGGGGACCCTGAACACTGAAGCTTTCTTT
CDR3aa: CASSRGTLNTEAFF

j_gene: TRBJ2-7
v_gene: TRBV2
abundance: NA
d_gene: NA
CDR3nt: TGTGCCAGCAGTGGGACTTCTGAGCAGTACTTC
CDR3aa: CASSGTSEQYF

j_gene: TRBJ1-2
v_gene: TRBV19
abundance: NA
d_gene: NA
CDR3nt: TGTGCCAGTAGCCCCCTTTTGGACGATCTCTATGGCTACACCTTC
CDR3aa: CASSPLLDDLYGYTF

j_gene: TRBJ1-1
v_gene: TRBV2
abundance: NA
d_gene: NA
CDR3nt: TGTGCCAGCAGTGAGGGGTGGGCTGATGGAGCTTTCTTT
CDR3aa: CASSEGWADGAFF